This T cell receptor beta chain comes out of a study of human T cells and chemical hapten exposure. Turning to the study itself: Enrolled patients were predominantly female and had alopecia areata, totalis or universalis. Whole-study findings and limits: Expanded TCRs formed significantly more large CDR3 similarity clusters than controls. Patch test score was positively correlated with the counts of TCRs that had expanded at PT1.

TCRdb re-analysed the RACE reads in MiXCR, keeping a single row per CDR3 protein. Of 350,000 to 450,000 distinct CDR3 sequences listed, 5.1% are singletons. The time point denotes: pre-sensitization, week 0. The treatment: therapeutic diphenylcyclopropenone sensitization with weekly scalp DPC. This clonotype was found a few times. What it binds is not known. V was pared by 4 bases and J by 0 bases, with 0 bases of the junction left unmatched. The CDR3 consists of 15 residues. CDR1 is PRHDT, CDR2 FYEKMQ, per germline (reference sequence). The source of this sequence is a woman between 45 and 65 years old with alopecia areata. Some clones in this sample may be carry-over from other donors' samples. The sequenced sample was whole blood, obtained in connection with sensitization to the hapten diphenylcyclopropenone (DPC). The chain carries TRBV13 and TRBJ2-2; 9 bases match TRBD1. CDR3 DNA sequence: TGTGCCAGCAGCTGGGACAGGGCGAACACCGGGGAGCTGTTTTTT. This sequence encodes CASSWDRANTGELFF.